The following is a T cell receptor (beta chain) sequence with its context. Its target is unknown. Profiling relied on immunoSEQ multiplex PCR, and the TCRdb table lists in-frame clones only, not all of them. The repertoire has 70,000 or so clones, roughly nine tenths of them found once; the top ten carry approximately 1.2%. This sample stems from a study of OX40 agonist ivuxolimab in advanced cancers. Across the study: With ivuxolimab, an agonistic anti-OX40 (CD134) antibody, patients were treated. About 44% of patients had received prior checkpoint inhibitor therapy. Regarding the study as a whole: The mean number of expanded clones was higher in CD8+ T cells than in CD4+.

Systemic immunosuppression or autoimmune disease history was grounds to exclude patients. CDR1 is SQVTM, CDR2 ANQGSEA, per germline. V was clipped by 8 bases and J by 2 bases, with 15 bases between them. The CDR3 covers 13 residues. The TCR comes from an adult with an advanced solid tumor such as melanoma, head and neck, liver or kidney cancer. The material sequenced was CD4+ or CD8+ T cells sorted from blood, taken in a trial of the OX40 agonist ivuxolimab. The chain is built from TRBV29-1 and TRBJ1-1; D possibly corresponds to TRBD1 (6 bases). The CDR3 DNA follows: TGCAGCATACGACAGGAAAAAAACACTGAAGCTTTCTTT. This gives the protein CSIRQEKNTEAFF.